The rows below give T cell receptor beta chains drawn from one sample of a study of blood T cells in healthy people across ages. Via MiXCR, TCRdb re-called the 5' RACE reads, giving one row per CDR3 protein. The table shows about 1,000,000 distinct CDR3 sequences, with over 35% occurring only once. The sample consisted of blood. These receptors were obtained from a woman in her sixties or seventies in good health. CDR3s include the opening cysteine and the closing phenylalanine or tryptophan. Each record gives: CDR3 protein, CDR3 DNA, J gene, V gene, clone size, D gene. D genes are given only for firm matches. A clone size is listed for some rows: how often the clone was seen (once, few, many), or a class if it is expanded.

CDR3aa: CSATSRISSYNSPLHF
CDR3nt: TGCAGTGCTACCTCCCGAATTAGCTCCTATAATTCACCCCTCCACTTT
j_gene: TRBJ1-6
v_gene: TRBV20-1
abundance: few
d_gene: .

CDR3aa: CASTPGVRETQYF
CDR3nt: TGTGCCAGCACCCCGGGGGTCCGAGAGACCCAGTACTTC
j_gene: TRBJ2-5
v_gene: TRBV3-1
abundance: few
d_gene: .

CDR3aa: CASSYEAESLIPEETQYF
CDR3nt: TGTGCCAGCAGTTACGAGGCCGAATCTCTAATCCCGGAAGAGACCCAGTACTTC
j_gene: TRBJ2-5
v_gene: TRBV6-5
abundance: few
d_gene: .

CDR3aa: CSARTGEVEKLFF
CDR3nt: TGCAGTGCTAGGACAGGGGAGGTTGAAAAACTGTTTTTT
j_gene: TRBJ1-4
v_gene: TRBV20-1
abundance: .
d_gene: TRBD1

CDR3aa: CASSWGRNRASYNEQFF
CDR3nt: TGTGCCAGCAGCTGGGGGAGGAACAGGGCCAGCTACAATGAGCAGTTCTTC
j_gene: TRBJ2-1
v_gene: TRBV7-8
abundance: few
d_gene: .

CDR3aa: CASSERTANSPLHF
CDR3nt: TGTGCCAGCAGTGAAAGGACAGCCAATTCACCCCTCCACTTT
j_gene: TRBJ1-6
v_gene: TRBV6-1
abundance: few
d_gene: .

CDR3aa: CSARLPGAKRETQYF
CDR3nt: TGCAGTGCTAGACTCCCAGGGGCTAAGCGAGAGACCCAGTACTTC
j_gene: TRBJ2-5
v_gene: TRBV20-1
abundance: .
d_gene: .

CDR3aa: CASTMGGQQETQYF
CDR3nt: TGCGCCAGCACCATGGGGGGGCAGCAAGAGACCCAGTACTTC
j_gene: TRBJ2-5
v_gene: TRBV5-1
abundance: .
d_gene: .

CDR3aa: CASSPTQGATDTQYF
CDR3nt: TGTGCCAGCAGCCCGACACAGGGGGCCACAGATACGCAGTATTTT
j_gene: TRBJ2-3
v_gene: TRBV11-3
abundance: few
d_gene: TRBD1

CDR3aa: CATSDLGENEQFF
CDR3nt: TGTGCCACCAGTGATTTGGGAGAAAATGAGCAGTTCTTC
j_gene: TRBJ2-1
v_gene: TRBV24-1
abundance: .
d_gene: .

CDR3aa: CSARGGTSGYYEQYF
CDR3nt: TGCAGTGCTAGAGGGGGGACTAGCGGGTACTACGAGCAGTACTTC
j_gene: TRBJ2-7
v_gene: TRBV20-1
abundance: .
d_gene: TRBD2

CDR3aa: CASSPTRTGLYEQYF
CDR3nt: TGCGCCAGCAGTCCAACCCGGACGGGACTCTACGAGCAGTACTTC
j_gene: TRBJ2-7
v_gene: TRBV5-1
abundance: .
d_gene: .

CDR3aa: CASSLHRGRDTDTQYF
CDR3nt: TGTGCCAGCAGCCTACACAGGGGGCGCGACACAGATACGCAGTATTTT
j_gene: TRBJ2-3
v_gene: TRBV6-2/TRBV6-3
abundance: .
d_gene: TRBD1

CDR3aa: CATSRPTGTGIDEQFF
CDR3nt: TGTGCCACCAGCAGGCCGACCGGGACAGGGATAGATGAGCAGTTCTTC
j_gene: TRBJ2-1
v_gene: TRBV15
abundance: few
d_gene: TRBD1

CDR3aa: CASSVLQGEGYTF
CDR3nt: TGTGCCAGCAGTGTCCTGCAGGGGGAGGGCTACACCTTC
j_gene: TRBJ1-2
v_gene: TRBV6-5
abundance: .
d_gene: TRBD1

CDR3aa: CAISGFSGRAFINEQFF
CDR3nt: TGTGCCATCAGTGGGTTCAGCGGGAGGGCCTTTATCAATGAGCAGTTCTTC
j_gene: TRBJ2-1
v_gene: TRBV10-3
abundance: few
d_gene: TRBD2

CDR3aa: CASSSGVGHTEAFF
CDR3nt: TGTGCCAGCAGCTCGGGGGTGGGGCACACTGAAGCTTTCTTT
j_gene: TRBJ1-1
v_gene: TRBV11-2
abundance: few
d_gene: .

CDR3aa: CASSLGQTKNIQYF
CDR3nt: TGCGCCAGCAGCTTGGGACAGACCAAAAACATTCAGTACTTC
j_gene: TRBJ2-4
v_gene: TRBV5-1
abundance: .
d_gene: .

CDR3aa: CASSPAGGPDQETQYF
CDR3nt: TGCGCCAGCAGCCCAGCAGGGGGCCCGGATCAAGAGACCCAGTACTTC
j_gene: TRBJ2-5
v_gene: TRBV4-1
abundance: many
d_gene: TRBD1

CDR3aa: CASSSPLGTSSYNEQFF
CDR3nt: TGTGCCAGCAGCTCGCCACTAGGGACCAGCTCCTACAATGAGCAGTTCTTC
j_gene: TRBJ2-1
v_gene: TRBV7-9
abundance: .
d_gene: .

CDR3aa: CASSVVGQGTPDTQYF
CDR3nt: TGTGCCAGCAGCGTAGTGGGACAGGGGACTCCAGATACGCAGTATTTT
j_gene: TRBJ2-3
v_gene: TRBV9
abundance: .
d_gene: TRBD1

CDR3aa: CASSQPGQEPYEQYF
CDR3nt: TGTGCCAGCAGCCAACCCGGGCAGGAACCCTACGAGCAGTACTTC
j_gene: TRBJ2-7
v_gene: TRBV3-1
abundance: .
d_gene: .

CDR3aa: CSARYRDYSYEQYF
CDR3nt: TGCAGTGCTAGGTACCGGGACTACTCCTACGAGCAGTACTTC
j_gene: TRBJ2-7
v_gene: TRBV20-1
abundance: .
d_gene: TRBD2

CDR3aa: CASSFRSLAGGPYNEQFF
CDR3nt: TGTGCCAGCAGCTTCCGAAGCCTAGCGGGAGGGCCGTACAATGAGCAGTTCTTC
j_gene: TRBJ2-1
v_gene: TRBV7-9
abundance: few
d_gene: TRBD2

CDR3aa: CSVEDNGCTF
CDR3nt: TGCAGCGTCGAGGATAATGGCTGCACCTTC
j_gene: TRBJ1-2
v_gene: TRBV29-1
abundance: .
d_gene: .

CDR3aa: CAGGRNEQFF
CDR3nt: TGTGCCGGGGGGCGGAATGAGCAGTTCTTC
j_gene: TRBJ2-1
v_gene: TRBV6-6
abundance: .
d_gene: .

CDR3aa: CASRPLRERSYEQYF
CDR3nt: TGTGCCAGCAGACCCCTAAGGGAGAGGTCCTACGAGCAGTACTTC
j_gene: TRBJ2-7
v_gene: TRBV27
abundance: few
d_gene: .

CDR3aa: CASSNPNFEAQYF
CDR3nt: TGTGCCAGCAGCAACCCTAACTTCGAGGCCCAGTACTTC
j_gene: TRBJ2-5
v_gene: TRBV28
abundance: .
d_gene: .

CDR3aa: CASSFIRAEQFF
CDR3nt: TGTGCCAGCAGCTTCATACGAGCGGAGCAGTTCTTC
j_gene: TRBJ2-1
v_gene: TRBV11-2
abundance: .
d_gene: .

CDR3aa: CASSQDPKGGDTGELFF
CDR3nt: TGTGCCAGCAGCCAAGATCCCAAGGGGGGAGACACCGGGGAGCTGTTTTTT
j_gene: TRBJ2-2
v_gene: TRBV4-2
abundance: .
d_gene: .

CDR3aa: CASSLSLGTSGTYEQYF
CDR3nt: TGTGCCAGCAGTTTATCGCTCGGGACTAGCGGGACCTACGAGCAGTACTTC
j_gene: TRBJ2-7
v_gene: TRBV27
abundance: .
d_gene: TRBD2

CDR3aa: CASSQVQTYNEQFF
CDR3nt: TGTGCCAGCAGCCAAGTGCAGACCTACAATGAGCAGTTCTTC
j_gene: TRBJ2-1
v_gene: TRBV4-2
abundance: few
d_gene: .

CDR3aa: CASSQGGIKQFF
CDR3nt: TGCGCCAGCAGCCAAGGAGGGATTAAGCAGTTCTTC
j_gene: TRBJ2-1
v_gene: TRBV4-1
abundance: few
d_gene: .

CDR3aa: CAISESRSGRPGETQYF
CDR3nt: TGTGCCATCAGTGAGTCAAGAAGCGGGAGACCCGGGGAGACCCAGTACTTC
j_gene: TRBJ2-5
v_gene: TRBV10-3
abundance: .
d_gene: TRBD2

CDR3aa: CASSAGTSHEQYF
CDR3nt: TGTGCCAGCAGCGCCGGGACTAGTCACGAGCAGTACTTC
j_gene: TRBJ2-7
v_gene: TRBV11-2
abundance: few
d_gene: TRBD2

CDR3aa: CASSKTDSNQPQHF
CDR3nt: TGTGCCAGCAGCAAGACCGATAGCAATCAGCCCCAGCATTTT
j_gene: TRBJ1-5
v_gene: TRBV21-1
abundance: .
d_gene: .

CDR3aa: CAIQRPGKNEQYF
CDR3nt: TGTGCCATCCAGCGGCCAGGGAAGAATGAGCAGTACTTC
j_gene: TRBJ2-5
v_gene: TRBV10-3
abundance: .
d_gene: .

CDR3aa: CASSLEVGSGVNRPYEQYF
CDR3nt: TGTGCCAGCAGTTTAGAGGTTGGGTCGGGCGTAAATCGACCCTACGAGCAGTACTTC
j_gene: TRBJ2-7
v_gene: TRBV27
abundance: few
d_gene: .

CDR3aa: CASSFPGLGETQYF
CDR3nt: TGCGCCAGCAGCTTCCCCGGACTAGGAGAGACCCAGTACTTC
j_gene: TRBJ2-5
v_gene: TRBV5-1
abundance: .
d_gene: TRBD2

CDR3aa: CASSQERGFLVALGDTQYF
CDR3nt: TGCGCCAGCAGCCAAGAAAGAGGGTTCCTAGTAGCTCTCGGGGATACGCAGTATTTT
j_gene: TRBJ2-3
v_gene: TRBV4-1
abundance: few
d_gene: .

CDR3aa: CSASSWDRTDTQYF
CDR3nt: TGCAGTGCTAGTAGTTGGGATCGCACAGATACGCAGTATTTT
j_gene: TRBJ2-3
v_gene: TRBV20-1
abundance: .
d_gene: .

CDR3aa: CASSDGGDNEQFF
CDR3nt: TGTGCCAGCAGTGATGGCGGCGACAATGAGCAGTTCTTC
j_gene: TRBJ2-1
v_gene: TRBV25-1
abundance: .
d_gene: .

CDR3aa: CAILDWGSSYEQYF
CDR3nt: TGTGCCATCTTAGATTGGGGAAGCTCCTACGAGCAGTACTTC
j_gene: TRBJ2-7
v_gene: TRBV10-3
abundance: few
d_gene: .

CDR3aa: CASIGTGGLGGELFF
CDR3nt: TGTGCCAGCATTGGGACAGGGGGCTTGGGCGGGGAGCTGTTTTTT
j_gene: TRBJ2-2
v_gene: TRBV27
abundance: .
d_gene: TRBD1

CDR3aa: CSVEFANYEQYF
CDR3nt: TGCAGCGTTGAATTCGCAAACTACGAGCAGTACTTC
j_gene: TRBJ2-7
v_gene: TRBV29-1
abundance: .
d_gene: .

CDR3aa: CASSFERNYEQYF
CDR3nt: TGTGCCAGCAGTTTTGAGCGAAACTACGAGCAGTACTTC
j_gene: TRBJ2-7
v_gene: TRBV27
abundance: .
d_gene: .

CDR3aa: CASSPTYGGIQYF
CDR3nt: TGCGCCAGCAGCCCAACGTATGGGGGCATTCAGTACTTC
j_gene: TRBJ2-4
v_gene: TRBV5-1
abundance: .
d_gene: .

CDR3aa: CASSLGQGSRDTQYF
CDR3nt: TGCGCCAGCAGCTTGGGACAGGGCTCGCGAGATACGCAGTATTTT
j_gene: TRBJ2-3
v_gene: TRBV5-1
abundance: few
d_gene: TRBD1

CDR3aa: CSARDGRYQPRHF
CDR3nt: TGCAGTGCTAGAGATGGGCGCTATCAGCCCCGGCATTTT
j_gene: TRBJ1-5
v_gene: TRBV20-1
abundance: .
d_gene: .

CDR3aa: CASSLKGTYNEQFF
CDR3nt: TGCGCCAGCAGTCTCAAGGGGACCTACAATGAGCAGTTCTTC
j_gene: TRBJ2-1
v_gene: TRBV4-1
abundance: few
d_gene: .

CDR3aa: CASSSLPSSYEQYF
CDR3nt: TGCGCCAGCAGCTCCTTGCCTAGCTCCTACGAGCAGTACTTC
j_gene: TRBJ2-7
v_gene: TRBV5-1
abundance: .
d_gene: .

CDR3aa: CASSSGLAGGLLADTQYF
CDR3nt: TGTGCCAGCAGCTCTGGACTAGCGGGAGGGCTATTGGCAGATACGCAGTATTTT
j_gene: TRBJ2-3
v_gene: TRBV7-2
abundance: few
d_gene: TRBD2

CDR3aa: CASSLSMEGEQFF
CDR3nt: TGTGCCAGCAGCCTATCCATGGAGGGTGAGCAGTTCTTC
j_gene: TRBJ2-1
v_gene: TRBV14
abundance: .
d_gene: .

CDR3aa: CASSLVGKDTQYF
CDR3nt: TGTGCCAGCAGCTTAGTCGGGAAGGATACGCAGTATTTT
j_gene: TRBJ2-3
v_gene: TRBV7-3
abundance: few
d_gene: .

CDR3aa: CASSPPHREKGNEQFF
CDR3nt: TGCGCCAGCAGCCCCCCCCACAGGGAAAAGGGCAATGAGCAGTTCTTC
j_gene: TRBJ2-1
v_gene: TRBV5-1
abundance: .
d_gene: .

CDR3aa: CASREGTGASLTEAFF
CDR3nt: TGCGCCAGCAGGGAAGGGACAGGGGCCAGTTTGACTGAAGCTTTCTTT
j_gene: TRBJ1-1
v_gene: TRBV5-1
abundance: .
d_gene: TRBD1

CDR3aa: CASTDSHSNQPQHF
CDR3nt: TGTGCCAGCACAGACAGTCATAGCAATCAGCCCCAGCATTTT
j_gene: TRBJ1-5
v_gene: TRBV2
abundance: .
d_gene: .

CDR3aa: CASDTSGRVTDTQYF
CDR3nt: TGTGCCAGTGATACTAGCGGGAGAGTCACAGATACGCAGTATTTT
j_gene: TRBJ2-3
v_gene: TRBV19
abundance: .
d_gene: TRBD2

CDR3aa: CASSSGTRLSETQYF
CDR3nt: TGTGCCAGCAGCTCCGGGACTCGCCTAAGTGAGACCCAGTACTTC
j_gene: TRBJ2-5
v_gene: TRBV5-6
abundance: .
d_gene: .